Following are 14 T cell receptor beta chains from one sample sequenced in a study of CXCR3-negative and CXCR3-positive naive CD8 T cells. It was by 5' RACE with UMI labels that the TRB cDNA libraries were prepared. TCRdb reanalyzed the 5' RACE reads and collapses them to one entry per CDR3 protein, without DNA. This sample's clone table lists about 89,000 distinct CDR3 sequences. Whole-study results and caveats: CXCR3-negative naive cells had less hydrophobic TRB CDR3s than did CXCR3-positive naive cells.

For these receptors, no antigen is known. Sequencing was carried out using naive CXCR3+ CD8+ T cells from blood. Subset in this sample: CD45RO-CCR7+CD27+CD95- naive CD8+ T cells expressing CXCR3 (TNR3+). The source of these receptors is a human donor in good health. Some clones in this sample may be carry-over from other donors' samples.

This chain links TRBV5-1 with TRBJ2-3; TCRdb returns TRBD2, unconfirmable since there is no DNA. In germline, CDR1 is SGHRS, CDR2 YFSETQ. The CDR3 extends over 18 amino acids. The CDR3 loop is CASSDGLAGSSLADTQYF.

The J gene is TRBJ2-1, the V gene TRBV15; without DNA, the TCRdb call of TRBD1 cannot be checked. This CDR3 has 14 amino acids. Looked up from germline, CDR1 is LNHNV and CDR2 is YYDKDF (reference sequence). This chain's CDR3 is CATSQWATYNEQFF. Full variable domain (remainder filled in from reference TRBV15 and TRBJ2-1): DAMVIQNPRYQVTQFGKPVTLSCSQTLNHNVMYWYQQKSSQAPKLLFHYYDKDFNNEADTPDNFQSRRPNTSFCFLDIRSPGLGDTAMYLCATSQWATYNEQFFGPGTRLTVL.

This chain links TRBV15 with TRBJ1-4. CDR3 length equals 13 residues. Per the germline V gene, CDR1 is LNHNV and CDR2 is YYDKDF (reference sequence). CDR3 protein: CATSSGGVEKLFF.

The CDR3: CASSQAGRNSYEQYF. This chain joins TRBV7-9 and TRBJ2-7; TCRdb lists TRBD1, though no DNA is available to test this call. The CDR3 contains 15 residues. Germline lookup yields CDR1 SEHNR and CDR2 FQNEAQ (reference sequence).

The chain is built from TRBV14 and TRBJ1-4. CDR1 and CDR2 from the germline V gene are SGHDN and FVKESK. The CDR3 covers 15 residues. This CDR3 reads CASSQGSTTNEKLFF.

The V call is TRBV6-6, the J call TRBJ2-4; absent DNA, TCRdb's TRBD1 call cannot be checked. CDR3 length equals 14 residues. Germline V gene lookup returns CDR1 MNHNY and CDR2 SVGAGI (reference sequence). Here the CDR3 reads CASSYGGAKNIQYF.

This CDR3 is CASSLVREDYGYTF. The chain recombines TRBV28 with TRBJ1-2. This CDR3 comprises 14 residues. Germline CDR1 is MDHEN and CDR2 is SYDVKM.

The V gene is TRBV4-1, the J gene TRBJ2-3; TCRdb calls TRBD1, which cannot be checked without DNA. Germline V gene data show CDR1 as MGHRA and CDR2 as YSYEKL. There are 15 residues in the CDR3. CDR3 loop: CASSQEGQGTDTQYF.

V is TRBV15 and J is TRBJ1-1. From germline, CDR1 is LNHNV and CDR2 YYDKDF (reference sequence). This CDR3 is 14 amino acids long. CDR3 amino acids: CATSRGRGTTEAFF.

The V call is TRBV15, the J call TRBJ1-6. The germline V gene has CDR1 LNHNV and CDR2 YYDKDF (reference sequence). This CDR3 region has 14 residues. The CDR3: CATSRQNDNSPLHF. Full variable domain (missing parts from reference TRBV15 and TRBJ1-6): DAMVIQNPRYQVTQFGKPVTLSCSQTLNHNVMYWYQQKSSQAPKLLFHYYDKDFNNEADTPDNFQSRRPNTSFCFLDIRSPGLGDTAMYLCATSRQNDNSPLHFGNGTRLTVT.

The rearrangement uses TRBV29-1 and TRBJ2-4; TCRdb calls TRBD2, which cannot be checked without DNA. The CDR3 spans 12 residues. The V gene's germline CDR1 is SQVTM and CDR2 ANQGSEA. The CDR3 loop is CSGGGGGNIQYF.

The V call is TRBV29-1, the J call TRBJ1-2; TCRdb picks TRBD1, but there is no DNA to check that call. This CDR3 comprises 12 residues. Germline-derived CDR1 and CDR2 are SQVTM and ANQGSEA. CDR3 loop: CSVDGVRAGYTF.

V and J are TRBV29-1 and TRBJ2-1; TCRdb's assignment of TRBD2 cannot be checked, as there is no DNA. From germline, CDR1 is SQVTM and CDR2 ANQGSEA. The CDR3 extends over 15 amino acids. This chain's CDR3 is CSVEFGAGVGNEQFF.

This CDR3 reads CASHLGFETQYF. The rearrangement joins TRBV6-2 or TRBV6-3 to TRBJ2-5. CDR1 MNHEY and CDR2 SVGEGT come from the germline V gene. The CDR3 loop spans 12 amino acids.